Sequencing of this T cell receptor beta chain was carried out in a study of graft-versus-host responses after intestinal transplantation. Of note for this clone: Antigen unknown.

TCRdb's copy holds only in-frame clones and misses some; the assay was immunoSEQ multiplex PCR. Here the sample spans about 86,000 clones, about nine tenths being singletons. The material sequenced was unstimulated CD4+ T cells sorted from spleen or lymph node cells, taken before transplant. The clonotype was recovered from a human donor who was the organ donor for an intestinal transplant.

The CDR3 is CASNAHSGRGEGEQFF. The CDR3 DNA reads TGTGCCAGCAACGCTCATAGCGGGAGAGGGGAGGGTGAGCAGTTCTTC. The chain has TRBV2 and TRBJ2-1; 9 bases agree with TRBD2. Unmatched junction bases numbered 16, after V lost 7 bases and J lost 9 bases. Per germline, CDR1 SNHLY and CDR2 FYNNEI. CDR3 length: 16 amino acids.